Here is one TCR beta chain with its context. Trimming cost V 3 bases and J 6 bases, with 13 bases left between them. Germline CDR1 reads SGDLS; CDR2 reads YYNGEE. CDR3 length: 14 amino acids. Study processing details: Estimation of nucleated cell counts relied on the amplification of reference gene primers. The data were produced by immunoSEQ multiplex PCR, yet TCRdb's version contains in-frame clones alone and is incomplete. Clone size and V and J calls were adopted from that table, with D and trimming inferred from the DNA. The data show about 100,000 clones, with approximately 84% seen just once and 6.5% to 8% held by the top ten. This record comes from a study of blood T cell repertoires in COVID-19. Study information: Sources were T cells, B-cell-depleted T cells, or PBMCs; the material itself was cDNA or gDNA.

The sequence was obtained from a man younger than 45 in a cohort sampled during active COVID-19. This chain joins TRBV9 and TRBJ1-3; the D gene is possibly TRBD1 (5 bases). Sequencing input: peripheral blood. In DNA form, the CDR3 reads TGTGCCAGCAGCGGGGGGGGACCGAAAAACACCATATATTTT. Its protein product is CASSGGGPKNTIYF.